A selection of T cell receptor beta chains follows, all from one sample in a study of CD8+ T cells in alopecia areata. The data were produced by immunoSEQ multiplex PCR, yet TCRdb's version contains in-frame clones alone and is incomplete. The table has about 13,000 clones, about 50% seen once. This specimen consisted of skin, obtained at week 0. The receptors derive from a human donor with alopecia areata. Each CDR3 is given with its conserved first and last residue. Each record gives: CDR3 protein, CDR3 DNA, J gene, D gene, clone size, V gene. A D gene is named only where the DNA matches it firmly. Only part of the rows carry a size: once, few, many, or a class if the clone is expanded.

CDR3: CASSYTSSSYEQYF; DNA: TGTGCCAGCAGCTACACCAGTAGCTCCTACGAGCAGTACTTC; J: TRBJ2-7; D: -; size: -; V: TRBV28
CDR3: CASSSNLAGGLVGEQFF; DNA: TGTGCCAGCAGCTCCAACCTAGCGGGGGGGCTGGTGGGTGAGCAGTTCTTC; J: TRBJ2-1; D: TRBD2; size: -; V: TRBV7-2
CDR3: CASRSQGLDYGYTF; DNA: TGTGCCAGCAGGTCACAGGGGCTGGACTATGGCTACACCTTC; J: TRBJ1-2; D: TRBD1; size: -; V: TRBV6-5
CDR3: CASRGEGQPQHF; DNA: TGTGCCAGCAGAGGGGAGGGTCAGCCCCAGCATTTT; J: TRBJ1-5; D: -; size: -; V: TRBV2
CDR3: CASSPRTSGGAYEQYF; DNA: TGTGCCAGCTCACCACGGACTAGCGGGGGGGCCTACGAGCAGTACTTC; J: TRBJ2-7; D: TRBD2; size: medium-sized; V: TRBV18
CDR3: CASSPRRGLTEAFF; DNA: TGTGCCAGCAGCCCGCGGAGGGGGCTCACTGAAGCTTTCTTT; J: TRBJ1-1; D: TRBD1; size: -; V: TRBV28
CDR3: CASRGDSPYGYTF; DNA: TGTGCCAGCAGGGGAGACTCCCCCTATGGCTACACCTTC; J: TRBJ1-2; D: -; size: -; V: TRBV6-5
CDR3: CASSLGPGRGEETQYF; DNA: TGTGCCAGCAGCTTGGGACCGGGACGAGGGGAAGAGACCCAGTACTTC; J: TRBJ2-5; D: -; size: -; V: TRBV5-5
CDR3: CASSLVRGEGTEAFF; DNA: TGTGCCAGCAGTTTGGTCCGAGGAGAGGGCACTGAAGCTTTCTTT; J: TRBJ1-1; D: -; size: -; V: TRBV7-6
CDR3: CASSLSLTGGTGYTF; DNA: TGTGCCAGCAGTTTATCGCTCACAGGGGGTACAGGCTACACCTTC; J: TRBJ1-2; D: TRBD1; size: -; V: TRBV28
CDR3: CASSYAQLRPMNTEAFF; DNA: TGTGCCAGCAGCTACGCGCAGCTAAGACCCATGAACACTGAAGCTTTCTTT; J: TRBJ1-1; D: -; size: few; V: TRBV7-8
CDR3: CASTAAGINYGYTF; DNA: TGTGCCAGCACCGCAGCGGGAATAAACTATGGCTACACCTTC; J: TRBJ1-2; D: -; size: -; V: TRBV28
CDR3: CASSFGQGEHYEQYF; DNA: TGTGCCAGCAGCTTCGGACAGGGGGAGCACTACGAGCAGTACTTC; J: TRBJ2-7; D: TRBD1; size: once; V: TRBV5-4
CDR3: CATSREADTQYF; DNA: TGTGCCACCAGCAGAGAAGCAGATACGCAGTATTTT; J: TRBJ2-3; D: -; size: few; V: TRBV15
CDR3: CASSTWDFLITGELFF; DNA: TGTGCCAGCAGCACATGGGACTTCCTAATCACCGGGGAGCTGTTTTTT; J: TRBJ2-2; D: -; size: -; V: TRBV7-9
CDR3: CASSDHRGSYEQYF; DNA: TGTGCCAGCAGCGATCACAGGGGAAGCTACGAGCAGTACTTC; J: TRBJ2-7; D: TRBD1; size: -; V: TRBV7-8
CDR3: CASSHAWSNEQYF; DNA: TGCGCCAGCAGCCACGCCTGGAGCAACGAGCAGTACTTC; J: TRBJ2-7; D: -; size: -; V: TRBV4-1
CDR3: CASSHKTTGPGWGEKLFF; DNA: TGCGCCAGCAGCCACAAAACGACTGGTCCGGGATGGGGTGAAAAACTGTTTTTT; J: TRBJ1-4; D: -; size: few; V: TRBV4-1
CDR3: CASSLVQDEQYF; DNA: TGTGCCAGCAGCTTGGTTCAGGACGAGCAGTACTTC; J: TRBJ2-7; D: -; size: -; V: TRBV7-2
CDR3: CASSLGRDRGYTF; DNA: TGCGCCAGCAGTCTAGGAAGGGATCGTGGCTACACCTTC; J: TRBJ1-2; D: -; size: -; V: TRBV2
CDR3: CATSSHTGELFF; DNA: TGTGCCACCAGCTCTCACACCGGGGAGCTGTTTTTT; J: TRBJ2-2; D: -; size: -; V: TRBV15
CDR3: CPGRLCGKEQSRANVLTF; DNA: TGTCCTGGGAGGCTATGCGGAAAGGAACAAAGTCGGGCCAACGTCCTGACTTTC; J: TRBJ2-6; D: -; size: -; V: TRBV22-1
CDR3: CAWTPRGSASSYEQYF; DNA: TGTGCCTGGACCCCGCGAGGTAGCGCTAGCTCCTACGAGCAGTACTTC; J: TRBJ2-7; D: -; size: -; V: TRBV30
CDR3: CASSLPGNGGGYTF; DNA: TGTGCCAGCAGCTTGCCCGGAAACGGGGGTGGCTACACCTTC; J: TRBJ1-2; D: -; size: -; V: TRBV5-4
CDR3: CASSVVSDPKLFF; DNA: TGTGCCAGCAGCGTAGTGTCGGACCCAAAACTGTTTTTT; J: TRBJ1-4; D: -; size: medium-sized; V: TRBV9
CDR3: CATSTIYSGANVLTF; DNA: TGTGCCACCAGCACCATATACTCTGGGGCCAACGTCCTGACTTTC; J: TRBJ2-6; D: -; size: -; V: TRBV15
CDR3: CASSSTRRDRANYGYTF; DNA: TGTGCCAGCAGCTCCACTCGAAGGGACAGGGCTAACTATGGCTACACCTTC; J: TRBJ1-2; D: TRBD1; size: -; V: TRBV7-9